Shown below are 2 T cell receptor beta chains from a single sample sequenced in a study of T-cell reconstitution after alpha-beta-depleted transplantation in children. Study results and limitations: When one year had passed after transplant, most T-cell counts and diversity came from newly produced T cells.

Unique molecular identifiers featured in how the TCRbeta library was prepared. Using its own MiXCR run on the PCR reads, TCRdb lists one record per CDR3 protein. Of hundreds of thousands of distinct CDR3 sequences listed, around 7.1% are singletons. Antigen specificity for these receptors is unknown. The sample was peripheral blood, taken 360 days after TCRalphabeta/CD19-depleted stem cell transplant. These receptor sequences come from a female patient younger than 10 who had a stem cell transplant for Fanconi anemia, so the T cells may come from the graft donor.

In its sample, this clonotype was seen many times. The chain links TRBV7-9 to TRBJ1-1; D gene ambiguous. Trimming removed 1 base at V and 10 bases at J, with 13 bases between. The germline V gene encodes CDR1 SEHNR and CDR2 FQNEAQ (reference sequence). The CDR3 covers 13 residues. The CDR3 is CASSLGATDGAFF. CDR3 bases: TGTGCCAGCAGCTTAGGAGCGACGGACGGAGCTTTCTTT.

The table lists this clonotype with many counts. CDR3 residues: CASSLGTGAEQFF. The DNA of the CDR3 is TGTGCCAGCAGCTTAGGGACAGGGGCTGAGCAGTTCTTC. The V gene is TRBV7-9, the J gene TRBJ2-1, with 9 bases matching TRBD1. The CDR3 extends over 13 amino acids. The V segment lost 1 base and the J segment 9 bases; nucleotides outside the gene matches: 1. Germline assignment: CDR1 SEHNR and CDR2 FQNEAQ (reference sequence).